Listed below are T cell receptor beta chains from one sample, sequenced in a study of shared clonotypes between healthy human individuals. Using immunoSEQ multiplex PCR, the repertoire was profiled, and TCRdb retains in-frame clones only, with some absent. This sample has approximately 2.4 million clones, with nearly 97% found just once. The sample was naive CD4+ T cells sorted from blood. The receptors come from a man in his late teens or twenties in good health. CDR3s include the opening cysteine and the closing phenylalanine or tryptophan. A D gene is named only where the DNA matches it firmly. Clone size, where shown, is once, few, many, or a class for clones that have expanded.

>TRBJ1-1|NA|TRBV28|NA
TGTGCCAGCACCCTCCCGACAGAGAACACTGAAGCTTTCTTT
CASTLPTENTEAFF
>TRBJ1-6|NA|TRBV30|NA
TGTGCCTGGAGTGTACGGACTCCAGAGCTCTATAATTCACCCCTCCACTTT
CAWSVRTPELYNSPLHF
>TRBJ2-7|few|TRBV5-1|TRBD1
TGCGCCAGCAGCTTGGAAGGGACAGGGTCCTACGAGCAGTACTTC
CASSLEGTGSYEQYF
>TRBJ2-7|NA|TRBV5-1|NA
TGCGCCAGCAGCTTGGAGACTAGTAAATACGAGCAGTACTTC
CASSLETSKYEQYF
>TRBJ1-1|NA|TRBV7-9|NA
TGTGCCAGCAGCTTAGTCGCAGGGGAAGCTTTCTTT
CASSLVAGEAFF
>TRBJ2-7|NA|TRBV6-5|TRBD1
TGTGCCAGCAGTCAGCCAGGGGGCCTATCCTACGAGCAGTACTTC
CASSQPGGLSYEQYF
>TRBJ1-4|NA|TRBV25-1|NA
TGTGCCAGCAGTGACCAGGGCCCAACTAATGAAAAACTGTTTTTT
CASSDQGPTNEKLFF
>TRBJ2-1|NA|TRBV30|TRBD1
TGTGCCTGGAGGCTAGGACAGGGGGCGCGTAATGAGCAGTTCTTC
CAWRLGQGARNEQFF
>TRBJ2-5|NA|TRBV12-5|TRBD2
TGTGCTAGTGGTTCCCAGACGGGACTACAAGAGACCCAGTACTTC
CASGSQTGLQETQYF
>TRBJ2-7|NA|TRBV6-5|NA
TGTGCCAGCAGTTATACCGGGAGCTCCTACGAGCAGTACTTC
CASSYTGSSYEQYF
>TRBJ1-4|NA|TRBV5-4|TRBD1
TGTGCCAGCAGCCCTGGCGGAGACAGGGGGAGTAATGAAAAACTGTTTTTT
CASSPGGDRGSNEKLFF
>TRBJ1-3|NA|TRBV29-1|NA
TGCAGCGTTGAGGGGATCCTCTCTGGAAACACCATATATTTT
CSVEGILSGNTIYF
>TRBJ2-7|NA|TRBV18|TRBD2
TGTGCCAGCTCACCATTAGCGGGGAGCTCCTACGAGCAGTACTTC
CASSPLAGSSYEQYF
>TRBJ1-5|NA|TRBV7-6|NA
TGTGCCAGCAGCTTAGGGGCCGGATTTAGCAATCAGCCCCAGCATTTT
CASSLGAGFSNQPQHF
>TRBJ2-6|NA|TRBV18|TRBD1
TGTGCCAGCTCCCCCTTATCCGGGACAGGGGGCACCGGGGCCAACGTCCTGACTTTC
CASSPLSGTGGTGANVLTF
>TRBJ2-7|NA|TRBV7-9|NA
TGTGCCAGCAGCTTCACGCAAACCCTAGGGGGAACCGAGCAGTACTTC
CASSFTQTLGGTEQYF
>TRBJ1-4|NA|TRBV5-1|NA
TGCGCCAGCAGCTTGGGTGGTAAAAATGAAAAACTGTTTTTT
CASSLGGKNEKLFF